The present T cell receptor beta chain was sequenced within a study of vaccination and CD4 T cells after COVID-19. The overall study: Four females and six males made up the convalescents, two of whom were Hispanic. The stimulating agents, overlapping spike peptides, came from SARS-CoV-2, HCoV-NL63, HCoV-OC43 and HCoV-229E.

About this clonotype: Its antigen remains unknown.

Treatment defined: approximately nine-day PBMC culture with coronavirus spike peptide pools or control peptides (ViraFEST assay). Germline V gene sequence: CDR1 SGHNT, CDR2 YYREEE (reference sequence). V dropped 4 bases and J dropped 9 bases, with 8 bases sitting between them. The CDR3 totals 11 residues. Cultured CD4+ T cell DNA was sequenced using the Oncomine TCR Beta short-read assay. TCRdb re-called the PCR reads through MiXCR, storing one row per CDR3 protein. The sample lists over 15,000 distinct CDR3 sequences, approximately 70% occurring once. V is TRBV5-4 and J is TRBJ2-1; D is unclear. Sequencing input: CD4+ T cells from blood, cultured in vitro. The receptor's source is a human donor who had recovered from COVID-19. CDR3 nucleotides: TGTGCCAGCAGCGCCGTGGGTGAGCAGTTCTTC. Translated, it gives CASSAVGEQFF.